Each of the 13 T cell receptor beta chains below was sequenced from the same sample in a study of blood T cell repertoires in COVID-19. Profiling relied on immunoSEQ multiplex PCR, and the TCRdb table lists in-frame clones only, not all of them. Here the sample spans some 190,000 clones, 75% to 90% being singletons. The sequenced sample was PBMCs or T cells enriched from blood (not recorded which). The receptors originated from a woman aged 40 to 50 with acute COVID-19.

This clone was counted between two and nine times. The chain uses TRBV6-1 and TRBJ2-3; TRBD2 matches 8 bases. Germline V gene lookup returns CDR1 MNHNS and CDR2 SASEGT. This CDR3 region has 16 residues. Trimming removed 3 bases from V and 2 bases from J; junction bases left unmatched: 7. CDR3 DNA: TGTGCCAGCAGTGATCGGGCGGGGGGCCCCACAGATACGCAGTATTTT. Translation gives CASSDRAGGPTDTQYF.

CDR3 amino acids: CASSFQPGQVFLNTGELFF. DNA for the CDR3: TGTGCCAGCAGTTTTCAACCGGGACAGGTATTCCTGAACACCGGGGAGCTGTTTTTT. V gene TRBV28 combines with J gene TRBJ2-2, with 8 nucleotides matching TRBD1. Germline-derived CDR1 and CDR2 are MDHEN and SYDVKM. This CDR3 is 19 amino acids long. The ends lost 3 bases at V and 1 base at J; junction bases unmatched: 13.

The rearrangement links TRBV19 to TRBJ1-5; 11 bases fit TRBD1. After removal of 9 bases from V and 4 bases from J, the junction contained 8 bases not matched to a gene. The V gene's germline CDR1 is LNHDA and CDR2 SQIVND (reference sequence). The CDR3 spans 15 residues. In DNA form, the CDR3 reads TGTGCCAGCAGAAACCGGGACAGGGGGAATCAGCCCCAGCATTTT. Amino acids: CASRNRDRGNQPQHF.

This clone was counted between two and nine times. The V gene is TRBV7-3, the J gene TRBJ1-6; D possibly corresponds to TRBD1 (6 bases). The V end lost 3 bases, the J end lost 10 bases, and 13 bases lay between the germline ends. CDR1 SGHTA and CDR2 FQGTGA come from the germline V gene. The CDR3 has 14 amino acids. The CDR3 sequence: CASSFQGLVSPLHF. In DNA, the CDR3 is TGTGCCAGCAGCTTTCAGGGGTTGGTGTCACCCCTCCACTTT.

J is TRBJ2-2 and V is TRBV7-3, with 10 bases identical to TRBD2. This CDR3 is built from 15 residues. The V gene's germline CDR1 is SGHTA and CDR2 FQGTGA. Unmatched junction bases numbered 3, after V lost 2 bases and J lost 6 bases. CDR3 DNA sequence: TGTGCCAGCAGCTTATCTAGCGGGAGTTCCGGGGAGCTGTTTTTT. It encodes CASSLSSGSSGELFF.

The chain links TRBV6-1 to TRBJ2-2, with 7 nucleotides matching TRBD2. Germline CDR1 MNHNS, CDR2 SASEGT. V lost 2 bases and J lost 4; bases outside the gene matches: 10. This CDR3 spans 17 amino acids. CDR3 amino acids: CASSEPPGRGSTGELFF. Here the CDR3 DNA reads TGTGCCAGCAGTGAACCCCCGGGGAGGGGAAGCACCGGGGAGCTGTTTTTT.

The J gene is TRBJ1-6, the V gene TRBV9; 7 nucleotides line up with TRBD1. The CDR3 totals 16 residues. Germline V gives CDR1 SGDLS, CDR2 YYNGEE. J gave up 9 bases and V 4 bases, and 13 bases lay outside the gene matches. The DNA for the CDR3 is TGTGCCAGCAGCCCTCAGGGGACGACAGGGCTTTCACCCCTCCACTTT. It is translated as CASSPQGTTGLSPLHF.

The genes are TRBV27 and TRBJ1-6; weak D call: TRBD1 (5 bases). The ends were cut back, 6 bases at V and 7 bases at J, with 10 bases in the middle. CDR3 length: 13 amino acids. Germline V gene data show CDR1 as MNHEY and CDR2 as SMNVEV (reference sequence). The CDR3 region has the DNA TGTGCCAGCAGGATGGGGGGGAATTCACCCCTCCACTTT. As protein: CASRMGGNSPLHF.

The chain is built from TRBV19 and TRBJ2-5, with no clear D. The ends were cut back, 4 bases at V and 6 bases at J, with 12 bases in the middle. This CDR3 spans 13 amino acids. Germline-derived CDR1 and CDR2 are LNHDA and SQIVND (reference sequence). The CDR3: CASSTPRSKTQYF. The CDR3 DNA reads TGTGCCAGTAGTACCCCTAGGAGCAAGACCCAGTACTTC.

The chain combines TRBV5-1 with TRBJ2-2; unclear D gene. The CDR3 is 14 residues long. Per the germline V gene, CDR1 is SGHRS and CDR2 is YFSETQ. Trimming took 2 bases from V and 3 from J, leaving 8 bases between them. The CDR3 DNA sequence: TGCGCCAGCAGCTTAATTCGCGACACCGGGGAGCTGTTTTTT. Amino acids: CASSLIRDTGELFF.

The chain combines TRBV5-1 with TRBJ2-1, with a tentative D call TRBD2 (5 bases). V lost 1 base and J lost 8, with 10 bases in between. The CDR3 is 13 residues long. Germline V gene sequence: CDR1 SGHRS, CDR2 YFSETQ. The CDR3 is CASSLFGVDEQFF. CDR3 sequence (DNA): TGCGCCAGCAGCTTGTTCGGGGTGGATGAGCAGTTCTTC.

The rearrangement links TRBV5-1 to TRBJ2-7, with 10 bases matching TRBD2. The CDR3 has 17 residues. V gave up 4 bases and J gave up 1 base; unmatched junction bases: 11. Germline V lookup: CDR1 SGHRS, CDR2 YFSETQ. CDR3 protein: CASSPRATSGASYEQYF. DNA for the CDR3: TGCGCCAGCAGCCCGCGGGCCACTAGCGGGGCTTCCTACGAGCAGTACTTC.

The J gene is TRBJ2-7, the V gene TRBV19; 7 bases are shared with TRBD2. Germline V CDR1 and CDR2: LNHDA, SQIVND (reference sequence). Trimming at V came to 11 bases and at J to 2 bases, leaving 15 bases not matched to a gene. This CDR3 region has 15 residues. The CDR3 DNA follows: TGTGCCTCCCAACGGGGCGGGGGACCCCCCTACGAGCAGTACTTC. Amino acid sequence: CASQRGGGPPYEQYF.